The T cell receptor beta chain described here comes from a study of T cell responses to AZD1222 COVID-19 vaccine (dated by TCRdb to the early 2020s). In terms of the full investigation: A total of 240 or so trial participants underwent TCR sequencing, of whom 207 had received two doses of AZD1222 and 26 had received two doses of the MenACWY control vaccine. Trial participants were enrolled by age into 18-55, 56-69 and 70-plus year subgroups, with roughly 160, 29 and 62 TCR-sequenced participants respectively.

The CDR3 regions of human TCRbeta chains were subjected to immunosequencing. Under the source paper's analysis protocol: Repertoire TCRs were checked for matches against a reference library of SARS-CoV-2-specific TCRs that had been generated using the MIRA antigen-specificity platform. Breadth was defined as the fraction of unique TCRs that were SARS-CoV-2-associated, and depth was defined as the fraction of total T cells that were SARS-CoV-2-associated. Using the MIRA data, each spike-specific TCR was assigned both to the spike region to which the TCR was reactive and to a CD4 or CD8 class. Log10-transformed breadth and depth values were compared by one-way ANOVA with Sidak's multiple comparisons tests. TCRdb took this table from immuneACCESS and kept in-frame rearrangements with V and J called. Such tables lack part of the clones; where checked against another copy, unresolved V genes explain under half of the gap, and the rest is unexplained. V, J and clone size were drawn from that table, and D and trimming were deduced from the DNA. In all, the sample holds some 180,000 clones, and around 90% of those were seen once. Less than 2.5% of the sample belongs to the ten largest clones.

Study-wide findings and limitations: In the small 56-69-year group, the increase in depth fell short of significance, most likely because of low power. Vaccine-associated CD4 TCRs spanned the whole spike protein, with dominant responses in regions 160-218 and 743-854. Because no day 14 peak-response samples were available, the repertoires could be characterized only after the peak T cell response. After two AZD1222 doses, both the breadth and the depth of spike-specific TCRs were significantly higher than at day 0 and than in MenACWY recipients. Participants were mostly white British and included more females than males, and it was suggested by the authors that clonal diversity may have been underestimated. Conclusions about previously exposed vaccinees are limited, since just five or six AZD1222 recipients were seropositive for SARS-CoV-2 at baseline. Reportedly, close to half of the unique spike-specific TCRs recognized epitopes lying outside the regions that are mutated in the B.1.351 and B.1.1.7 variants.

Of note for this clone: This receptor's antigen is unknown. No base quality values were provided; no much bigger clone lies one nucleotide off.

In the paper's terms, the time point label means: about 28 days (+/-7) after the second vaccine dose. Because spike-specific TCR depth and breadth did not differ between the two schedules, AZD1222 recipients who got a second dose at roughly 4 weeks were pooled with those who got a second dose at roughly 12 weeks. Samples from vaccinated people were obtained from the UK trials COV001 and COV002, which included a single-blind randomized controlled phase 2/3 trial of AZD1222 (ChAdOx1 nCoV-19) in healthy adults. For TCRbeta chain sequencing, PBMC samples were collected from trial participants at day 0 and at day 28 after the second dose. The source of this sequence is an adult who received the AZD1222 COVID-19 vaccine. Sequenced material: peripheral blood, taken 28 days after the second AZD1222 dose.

The sequenced DNA: TGTGCCAGCAGCTTAACGTCGGGGGACAGCTACACCGGGGAGCTGTTTTTT. Translated, this is CASSLTSGDSYTGELFF. The chain is encoded by TRBV7-3 joined to TRBJ2-2, with a tentative D gene TRBD1 over 7 matching bases. From the cysteine up to the phenylalanine, the CDR3 has a length of 17 residues. The read is trimmed to its CDR3 DNA, 51 bases read in frame from base 1. V sheds 0 bases and J sheds 3 bases, leaving 14 bases between their ends. In the germline V gene, CDR1 corresponds to SGHTA and CDR2 to FQGTGA. The variable domain in full, with residues beyond the CDR3 obtained from the reference TRBV7-3 and TRBJ2-2 genes, is GAGVSQTPSNKVTEKGKYVELRCDPISGHTALYWYRQSLGQGPEFLIYFQGTGAADDSGLPNDRFFAVRPEGSVSTLKIQRTERGDSAVYLCASSLTSGDSYTGELFFGEGSRLTVL.